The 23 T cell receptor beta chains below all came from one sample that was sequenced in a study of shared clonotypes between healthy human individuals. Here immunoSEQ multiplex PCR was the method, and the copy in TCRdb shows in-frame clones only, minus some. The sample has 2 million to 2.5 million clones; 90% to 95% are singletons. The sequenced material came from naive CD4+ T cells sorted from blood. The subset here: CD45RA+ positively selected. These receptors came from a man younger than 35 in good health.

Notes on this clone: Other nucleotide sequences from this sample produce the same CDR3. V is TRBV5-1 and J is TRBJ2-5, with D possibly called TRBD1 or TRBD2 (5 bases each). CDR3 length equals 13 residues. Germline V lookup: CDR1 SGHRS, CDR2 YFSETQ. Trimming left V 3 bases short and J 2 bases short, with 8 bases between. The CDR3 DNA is TGCGCCAGCAGCTCTGGGGGTCAAGAGACCCAGTACTTC. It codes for CASSSGGQETQYF.

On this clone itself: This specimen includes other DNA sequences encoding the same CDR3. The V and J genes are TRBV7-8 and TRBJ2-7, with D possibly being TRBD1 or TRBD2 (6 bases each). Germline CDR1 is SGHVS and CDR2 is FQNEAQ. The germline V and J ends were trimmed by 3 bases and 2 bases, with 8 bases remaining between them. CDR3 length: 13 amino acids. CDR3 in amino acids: CASSLGGPYEQYF. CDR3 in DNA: TGTGCCAGCAGCTTGGGGGGCCCCTACGAGCAGTACTTC.

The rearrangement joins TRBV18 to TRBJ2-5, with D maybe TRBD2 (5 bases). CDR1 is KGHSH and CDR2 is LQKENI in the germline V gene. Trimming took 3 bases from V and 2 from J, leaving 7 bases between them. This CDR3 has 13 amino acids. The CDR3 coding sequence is TGTGCCAGCTCACCGGCGGGTCAAGAGACCCAGTACTTC. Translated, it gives CASSPAGQETQYF.

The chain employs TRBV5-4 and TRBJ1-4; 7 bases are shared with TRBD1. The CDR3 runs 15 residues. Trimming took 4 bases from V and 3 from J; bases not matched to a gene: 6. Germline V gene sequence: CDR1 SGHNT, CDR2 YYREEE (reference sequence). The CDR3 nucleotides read TGTGCCAGCAGCCTGACAGGGCTACCTAATGAAAAACTGTTTTTT. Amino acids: CASSLTGLPNEKLFF.

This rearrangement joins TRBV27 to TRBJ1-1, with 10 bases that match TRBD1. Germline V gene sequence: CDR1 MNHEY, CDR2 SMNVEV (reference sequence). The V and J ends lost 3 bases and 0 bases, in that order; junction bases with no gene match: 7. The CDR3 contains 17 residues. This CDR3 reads CASSFTGTGVMNTEAFF. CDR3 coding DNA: TGTGCCAGCAGTTTCACCGGGACAGGGGTAATGAACACTGAAGCTTTCTTT.

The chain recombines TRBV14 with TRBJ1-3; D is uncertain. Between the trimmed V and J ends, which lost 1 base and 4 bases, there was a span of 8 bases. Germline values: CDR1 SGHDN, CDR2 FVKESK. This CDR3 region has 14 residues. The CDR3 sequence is CASSQVGGGNTIYF. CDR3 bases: TGTGCCAGCAGCCAAGTCGGAGGAGGAAACACCATATATTTT.

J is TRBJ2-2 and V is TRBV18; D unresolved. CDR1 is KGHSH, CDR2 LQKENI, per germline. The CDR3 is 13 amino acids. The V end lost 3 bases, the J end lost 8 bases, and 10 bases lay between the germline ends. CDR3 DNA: TGTGCCAGCTCACCCGATTTGGGTGGGGAGCTGTTTTTT. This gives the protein CASSPDLGGELFF.

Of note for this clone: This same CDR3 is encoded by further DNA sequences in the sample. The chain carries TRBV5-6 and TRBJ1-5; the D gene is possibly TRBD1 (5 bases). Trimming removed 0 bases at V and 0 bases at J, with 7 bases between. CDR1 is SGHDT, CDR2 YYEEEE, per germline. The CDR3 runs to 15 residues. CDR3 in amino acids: CASSLGQYSNQPQHF. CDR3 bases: TGTGCCAGCAGCTTGGGACAGTATAGCAATCAGCCCCAGCATTTT.

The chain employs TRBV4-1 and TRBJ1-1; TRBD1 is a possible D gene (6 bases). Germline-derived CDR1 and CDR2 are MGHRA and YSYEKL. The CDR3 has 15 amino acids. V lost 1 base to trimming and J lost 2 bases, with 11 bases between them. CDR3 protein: CASSQARTVNTEAFF. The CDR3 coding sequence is TGCGCCAGCAGCCAAGCCAGGACAGTCAACACTGAAGCTTTCTTT.

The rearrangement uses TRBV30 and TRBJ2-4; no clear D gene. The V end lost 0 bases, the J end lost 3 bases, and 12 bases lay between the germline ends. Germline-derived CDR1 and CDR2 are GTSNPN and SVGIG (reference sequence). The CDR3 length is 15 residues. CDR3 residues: CAWSVGSAHKNIQYF. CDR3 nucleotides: TGTGCCTGGAGTGTAGGTTCAGCACACAAAAACATTCAGTACTTC.

The CDR3 bases are TGCAGCGCGCGGGACACTCTCTACGAGCAGTACTTC. It encodes CSARDTLYEQYF. V and J are TRBV29-1 and TRBJ2-7; the D gene could be TRBD1 or TRBD2 (6 bases each). This CDR3 contains 12 residues. Trimming shortened V by 7 bases and J by 3 bases, and 13 bases separated the two germline ends. Per germline, CDR1 SQVTM and CDR2 ANQGSEA.

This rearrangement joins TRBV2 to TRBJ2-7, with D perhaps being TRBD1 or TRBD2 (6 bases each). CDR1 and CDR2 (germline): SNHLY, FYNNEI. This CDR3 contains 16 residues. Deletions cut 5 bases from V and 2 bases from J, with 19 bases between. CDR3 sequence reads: CASSRQGGTGAYEQYF. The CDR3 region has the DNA TGTGCCAGCAGTAGGCAAGGGGGGACTGGGGCCTACGAGCAGTACTTC.

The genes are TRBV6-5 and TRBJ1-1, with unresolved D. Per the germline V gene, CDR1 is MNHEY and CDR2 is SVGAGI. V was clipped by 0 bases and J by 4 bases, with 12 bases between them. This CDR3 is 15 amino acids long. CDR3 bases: TGTGCCAGCAGTTACTCCCAGGTCTACGCCACTGAAGCTTTCTTT. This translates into CASSYSQVYATEAFF.

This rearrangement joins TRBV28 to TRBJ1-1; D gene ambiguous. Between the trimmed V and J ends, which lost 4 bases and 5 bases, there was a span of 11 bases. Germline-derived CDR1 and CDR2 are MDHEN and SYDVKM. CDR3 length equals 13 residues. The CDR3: CASSSPLVTEAFF. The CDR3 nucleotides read TGTGCCAGCAGTTCCCCGTTGGTGACTGAAGCTTTCTTT.

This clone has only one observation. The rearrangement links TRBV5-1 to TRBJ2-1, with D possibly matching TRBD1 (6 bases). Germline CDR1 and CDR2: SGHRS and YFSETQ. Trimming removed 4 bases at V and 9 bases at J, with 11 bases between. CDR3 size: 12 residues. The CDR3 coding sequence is TGCGCCAGCAGCAGACCACAGGGTGAGCAGTTCTTC. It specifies CASSRPQGEQFF.

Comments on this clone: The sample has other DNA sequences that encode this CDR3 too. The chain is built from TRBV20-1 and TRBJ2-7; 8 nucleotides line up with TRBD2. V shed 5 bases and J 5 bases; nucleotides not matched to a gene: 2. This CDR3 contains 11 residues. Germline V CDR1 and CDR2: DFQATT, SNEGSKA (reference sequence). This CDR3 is CSALLADEQYF. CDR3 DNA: TGCAGTGCTCTACTAGCGGACGAGCAGTACTTC.

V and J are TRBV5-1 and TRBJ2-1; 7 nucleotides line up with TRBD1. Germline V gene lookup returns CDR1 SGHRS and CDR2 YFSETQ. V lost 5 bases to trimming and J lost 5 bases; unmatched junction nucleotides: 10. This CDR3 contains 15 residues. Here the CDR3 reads CASSVGTEANNEQFF. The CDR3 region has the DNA TGCGCCAGCAGTGTCGGGACAGAGGCTAACAATGAGCAGTTCTTC.

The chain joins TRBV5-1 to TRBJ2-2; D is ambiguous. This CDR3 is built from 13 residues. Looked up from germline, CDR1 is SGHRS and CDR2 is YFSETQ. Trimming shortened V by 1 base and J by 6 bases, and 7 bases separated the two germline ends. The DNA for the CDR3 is TGCGCCAGCAGCTTGTTAGAGTCCGGGGAGCTGTTTTTT. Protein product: CASSLLESGELFF.

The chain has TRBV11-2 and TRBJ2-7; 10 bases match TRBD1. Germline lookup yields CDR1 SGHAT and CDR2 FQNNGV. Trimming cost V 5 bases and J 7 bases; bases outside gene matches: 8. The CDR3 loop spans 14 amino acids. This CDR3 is CASSPQGTGEEQYF. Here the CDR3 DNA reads TGTGCCAGCAGCCCCCAAGGGACAGGGGAAGAGCAGTACTTC.

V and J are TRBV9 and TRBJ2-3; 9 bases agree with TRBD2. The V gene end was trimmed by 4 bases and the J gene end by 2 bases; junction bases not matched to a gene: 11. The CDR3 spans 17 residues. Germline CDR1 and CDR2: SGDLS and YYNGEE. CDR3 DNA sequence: TGTGCCAGCAGCCTAAATCCCAGCGGGGGGACCACAGATACGCAGTATTTT. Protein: CASSLNPSGGTTDTQYF.

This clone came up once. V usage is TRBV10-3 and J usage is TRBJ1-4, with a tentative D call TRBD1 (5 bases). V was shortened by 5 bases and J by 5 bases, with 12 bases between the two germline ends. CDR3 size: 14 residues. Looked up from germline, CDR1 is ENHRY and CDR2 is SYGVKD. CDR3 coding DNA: TGTGCCATCAGTAAGACAGTAGAAAATGAAAAACTGTTTTTT. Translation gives CAISKTVENEKLFF.

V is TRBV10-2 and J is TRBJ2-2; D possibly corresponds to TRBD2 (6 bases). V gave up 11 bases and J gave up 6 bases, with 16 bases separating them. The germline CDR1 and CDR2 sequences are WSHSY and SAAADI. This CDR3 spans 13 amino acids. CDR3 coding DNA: TGCGCCGGAGGGGACCTTTCGGCCGGGGAGCTGTTTTTT. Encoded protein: CAGGDLSAGELFF.

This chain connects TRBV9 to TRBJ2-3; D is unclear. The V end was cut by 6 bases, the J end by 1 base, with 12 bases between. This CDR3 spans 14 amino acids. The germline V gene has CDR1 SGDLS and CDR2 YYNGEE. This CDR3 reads CASNVERGTDTQYF. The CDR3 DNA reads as TGTGCCAGCAATGTTGAGAGAGGCACAGATACGCAGTATTTT.